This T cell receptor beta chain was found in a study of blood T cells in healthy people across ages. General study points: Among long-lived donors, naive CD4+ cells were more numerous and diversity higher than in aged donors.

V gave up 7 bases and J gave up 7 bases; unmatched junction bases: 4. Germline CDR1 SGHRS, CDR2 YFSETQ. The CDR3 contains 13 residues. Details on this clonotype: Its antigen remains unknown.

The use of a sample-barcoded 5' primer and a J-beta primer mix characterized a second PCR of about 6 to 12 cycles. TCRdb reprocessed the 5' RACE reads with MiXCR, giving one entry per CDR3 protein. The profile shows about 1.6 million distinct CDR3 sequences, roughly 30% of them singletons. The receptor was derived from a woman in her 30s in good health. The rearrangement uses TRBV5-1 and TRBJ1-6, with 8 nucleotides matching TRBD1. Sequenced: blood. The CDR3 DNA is TGCGCCAGCGGACAGGGCAGCAATTCACCCCTCCACTTT. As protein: CASGQGSNSPLHF.